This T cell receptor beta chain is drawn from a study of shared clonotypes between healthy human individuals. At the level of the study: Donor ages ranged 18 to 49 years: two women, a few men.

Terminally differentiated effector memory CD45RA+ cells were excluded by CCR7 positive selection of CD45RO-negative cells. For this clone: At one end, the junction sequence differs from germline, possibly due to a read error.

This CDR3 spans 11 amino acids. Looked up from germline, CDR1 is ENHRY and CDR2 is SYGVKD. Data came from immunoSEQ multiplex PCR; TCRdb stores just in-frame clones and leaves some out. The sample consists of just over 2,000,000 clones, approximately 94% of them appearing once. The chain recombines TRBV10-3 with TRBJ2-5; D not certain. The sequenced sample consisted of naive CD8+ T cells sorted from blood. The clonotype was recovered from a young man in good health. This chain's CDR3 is CAISESGQPHF. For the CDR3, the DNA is TGTGCCATCAGTGAATCCGGCCAACCCCACTTC.